This T cell receptor (beta chain) was obtained from a study of blood T cell repertoires in COVID-19. CDR1 is SGHRS, CDR2 YFSETQ, per germline. The CDR3 runs to 14 residues. The V and J ends lost 1 base and 0 bases respectively, with 7 bases between them. How the authors handled the data: Reference gene primer amplification gave estimated nucleated cell counts. TCRdb's table, derived via immunoSEQ multiplex PCR, lists solely in-frame clones and lacks some. V and J calls and clone size are as listed in that table; D and trimming were resolved from the DNA. The sample has around 100,000 clones, around 85% seen once.

The chain couples TRBV5-1 to TRBJ1-2; TRBD1 is a possible D gene (5 bases). The receptor comes from a man aged 45 to 65 with active or convalescent COVID-19. The sequenced sample consisted of peripheral blood. The CDR3 region has the DNA TGCGCCAGCAGCTTGCGGGGGGCTAACTATGGCTACACCTTC. It translates to CASSLRGANYGYTF. Full variable domain (rest looked up from reference TRBV5-1 and TRBJ1-2): KAGVTQTPRYLIKTRGQQVTLSCSPISGHRSVSWYQQTPGQGLQFLFEYFSETQRNKGNFPGRFSGRQFSNSRSEMNVSTLELGDSALYLCASSLRGANYGYTFGSGTRLTVV.